The 30 T cell receptor beta chains presented below share a single source sample, sequenced in a study of cytomegalovirus exposure and HLA in healthy donors. PCR employed 60 Vbeta and 13 Jbeta primers. Assay used: immunoSEQ multiplex PCR; TCRdb lists only in-frame clones, some missing. The table lists over 85,000 clones, around 77% of them singletons. Sequenced sample: PBMCs. Receptors were obtained from a man aged 35 to 55 in good health and CMV-seronegative.

The genes are TRBV5-4 and TRBJ2-1, with no clear D. Germline loops: CDR1 SGHNT, CDR2 YYREEE (reference sequence). The CDR3 spans 12 residues. The V gene lost 5 bases and the J gene lost 10 bases, with 13 bases spanning the gap. This CDR3 is CASSLAGREQFF. The DNA of the CDR3 is TGTGCCAGCAGTCTTGCAGGTAGAGAGCAGTTCTTC.

The chain is built from TRBV9 and TRBJ2-3, with D perhaps matching TRBD1 (6 bases). Germline assignment: CDR1 SGDLS and CDR2 YYNGEE. V lost 0 bases and J lost 4, with 15 bases in between. The CDR3 is made up of 16 amino acids. The CDR3 is CASSVGGNRAADTQYF. DNA for the CDR3: TGTGCCAGCAGCGTAGGAGGGAACAGGGCCGCAGATACGCAGTATTTT.

The rearrangement uses TRBV7-2 and TRBJ1-2; TRBD1 matches at 12 bases. V was pared by 2 bases and J by 7 bases, with 5 bases of the junction left unmatched. Germline-derived CDR1 and CDR2 are SGHTA and FQGNSA. This CDR3 is built from 15 residues. CDR3 sequence (DNA): TGTGCCAGCAGCTTATCGGGACAGGGGGCTCCTGGCTACACCTTC. This gives the protein CASSLSGQGAPGYTF.

The rearrangement joins TRBV11-1 to TRBJ2-7, with a tentative D call TRBD1 (5 bases). Germline CDR1 is SGHAT and CDR2 is FQDESV (reference sequence). CDR3 length equals 13 residues. The ends were cut back, 2 bases at V and 2 bases at J, with 7 bases in the middle. The CDR3 protein is CASSLKGPYEQYF. In DNA form, the CDR3 reads TGTGCCAGCAGCTTAAAGGGGCCCTACGAGCAGTACTTC.

The V gene is TRBV30, the J gene TRBJ1-2; TRBD1 is a possible D gene (5 bases). Germline CDR1 reads GTSNPN; CDR2 reads SVGIG (reference sequence). V lost 3 bases, J lost 4 bases, and 18 bases lay in between. This CDR3 is 15 amino acids long. The CDR3 region is CAWRPGRGGGYGYTF. CDR3 sequence (DNA): TGTGCCTGGAGGCCCGGGAGGGGCGGGGGCTATGGCTACACCTTC. Complete variable domain (other parts from reference TRBV30 and TRBJ1-2): SQTIHQWPATLVQPVGSPLSLECTVEGTSNPNLYWYRQAAGRGLQLLFYSVGIGQISSEVPQNLSASRPQDRQFILSSKKLLLSDSGFYLCAWRPGRGGGYGYTFGSGTRLTVV.

The chain recombines TRBV5-1 with TRBJ2-2, with D possibly TRBD1 on 6 matching bases. Germline V lookup: CDR1 SGHRS, CDR2 YFSETQ. With 0 bases removed from V and 2 bases from J, the gap between germline ends came to 23 bases. The CDR3 contains 20 residues. The DNA of the CDR3 is TGCGCCAGCAGCTTGGACCGAAACCCTAGGACAGTGGGAAACACCGGGGAGCTGTTTTTT. It yields the protein CASSLDRNPRTVGNTGELFF.

This clone came up once. The chain carries TRBV2 and TRBJ1-2; D possibly corresponds to TRBD1 (6 bases). Trimming took 7 bases from V and 5 from J, leaving 14 bases between them. The germline V gene has CDR1 SNHLY and CDR2 FYNNEI. CDR3 length: 13 residues. In DNA, the CDR3 is TGTGCCAGCAATCTACAGGGTTTATATGGCTACACCTTC. As protein: CASNLQGLYGYTF.

The chain's CDR3 is CASSLDRPNTGELFF. Written as DNA, the CDR3 is TGCGCCAGCAGCTTAGACAGGCCGAACACCGGGGAGCTGTTTTTT. The rearrangement joins TRBV5-1 to TRBJ2-2; perhaps TRBD1 as D (6 bases). The CDR3 is 15 amino acids. The V gene lost 2 bases and the J gene lost 0 bases, with 8 bases spanning the gap. Germline CDR1 is SGHRS and CDR2 is YFSETQ. The variable domain in full, with the rest retrieved from reference TRBV5-1 and TRBJ2-2, is KAGVTQTPRYLIKTRGQQVTLSCSPISGHRSVSWYQQTPGQGLQFLFEYFSETQRNKGNFPGRFSGRQFSNSRSEMNVSTLELGDSALYLCASSLDRPNTGELFFGEGSRLTVL.

The CDR3: CASSPGLAGARGETQYF. CDR3 bases: TGCGCCAGCAGCCCGGGACTAGCGGGAGCCAGGGGAGAGACCCAGTACTTC. The rearrangement joins TRBV4-1 to TRBJ2-5; 14 bases are a match to TRBD2. CDR3 length: 17 amino acids. CDR1 and CDR2 from the germline V gene are MGHRA and YSYEKL. Losses at the gene ends were 4 bases for V and 4 bases for J; bases not matched to a gene: 8.

A few counts support this clone. This sequence joins TRBV15 and TRBJ2-5; D not resolved. The end of the DNA fits TRBJ2-7 better, so the J call may be wrong. CDR1 is LNHNV, CDR2 YYDKDF, per germline (reference sequence). The CDR3 has 13 residues. This chain's CDR3 is CATSRDLSYEQYF. DNA of the CDR3: TGTGCCACCAGCAGAGATTTGAGCTACGAGCAGTACTTC.

J is TRBJ2-2 and V is TRBV6-4; the D gene is possibly TRBD2 (5 bases). Germline lookup yields CDR1 MRHNA and CDR2 SNTAGT. Trimming shortened V by 4 bases and J by 6 bases, and 18 bases separated the two germline ends. This CDR3 has 16 residues. The CDR3 loop is CASSASVWTRAGELFF. DNA of the CDR3: TGTGCCAGCAGTGCTTCGGTGTGGACGCGGGCCGGGGAGCTGTTTTTT.

The V gene is TRBV7-6, the J gene TRBJ2-5; D might be TRBD2 (7 bases). The J call may be faulty, since TRBJ2-7 better matches the DNA end. The germline CDR1 and CDR2 sequences are SGHVS and FNYEAQ. The length of the CDR3 is 16 residues. The CDR3 loop is CASSIGGWGGTYEQYF. The CDR3 DNA sequence: TGTGCCAGCAGCATAGGGGGGTGGGGAGGGACCTACGAGCAGTACTTC.

The chain has TRBV5-1 and TRBJ1-5; possibly TRBD1 for D (5 bases). Germline loops: CDR1 SGHRS, CDR2 YFSETQ. V was clipped by 1 base and J by 0 bases, with 8 bases between them. The CDR3 totals 15 residues. CDR3 bases: TGCGCCAGCAGCTTGACAGGAAATAGCAATCAGCCCCAGCATTTT. Protein sequence: CASSLTGNSNQPQHF.

The V and J genes are TRBV30 and TRBJ2-3; possible D gene TRBD2, 5 bases. V was pared by 5 bases and J by 1 base, with 10 bases between. Germline values: CDR1 GTSNPN, CDR2 SVGIG (reference sequence). This CDR3 region has 13 residues. CDR3 in amino acids: CAWGRGGTDTQYF. CDR3 coding DNA: TGTGCCTGGGGCCGGGGTGGCACAGATACGCAGTATTTT.

This sequence joins TRBV30 and TRBJ2-1, with TRBD2 matching 12 bases. CDR1 is GTSNPN and CDR2 is SVGIG in the germline V gene (reference sequence). The V gene end was trimmed by 2 bases and the J gene end by 14 bases; junction bases not matched to a gene: 13. The CDR3 extends over 15 amino acids. CDR3 sequence reads: CAWSPKTSGGLREFF. The CDR3 nucleotides are TGTGCCTGGAGTCCTAAGACTAGCGGGGGCCTCAGGGAGTTCTTC.

This chain connects TRBV27 to TRBJ2-5, with D perhaps TRBD2 (6 bases). The CDR3 has 14 residues. V dropped 2 bases and J dropped 4 bases, with 11 bases sitting between them. In germline, CDR1 is MNHEY, CDR2 SMNVEV (reference sequence). This chain's CDR3 is CASSLRRGVETQYF. As DNA, the CDR3 is TGTGCCAGCAGTTTACGGCGGGGCGTAGAGACCCAGTACTTC.

Regarding this clone: Other DNA sequences in this specimen translate into the identical CDR3. V gene TRBV15 combines with J gene TRBJ2-7; possibly TRBD2 for D (5 bases). The CDR3 totals 14 residues. V dropped 1 base and J dropped 2 bases, with 9 bases sitting between them. Germline CDR1 reads LNHNV; CDR2 reads YYDKDF (reference sequence). The CDR3 DNA reads as TGTGCCACCAGCAGAGGCGGGTTGCCCTACGAGCAGTACTTC. Its protein product is CATSRGGLPYEQYF.

CDR3 sequence reads: CASSSTGGAANYGYTF. The CDR3 bases are TGTGCCAGCAGCAGCACAGGGGGCGCAGCTAACTATGGCTACACCTTC. The rearrangement joins TRBV7-9 to TRBJ1-2; 9 bases match TRBD1. This CDR3 has 16 amino acids. The V and J ends lost 5 bases and 0 bases, in that order; junction bases with no gene match: 7. Germline CDR1 reads SEHNR; CDR2 reads FQNEAQ (reference sequence). Looking up the rest from reference TRBV7-9 and TRBJ1-2 gives the full variable domain: DTGVSQNPRHKITKRGQNVTFRCDPISEHNRLYWYRQTLGQGPEFLTYFQNEAQLEKSRLLSDRFSAERPKGSFSTLEIQRTEQGDSAMYLCASSSTGGAANYGYTFGSGTRLTVV.

The rearrangement uses TRBV28 and TRBJ2-1; D call uncertain. V was cut by 6 bases and J by 0 bases, with 15 bases left in between. The CDR3 has 16 amino acids. From germline, CDR1 is MDHEN and CDR2 SYDVKM. The CDR3 bases are TGTGCCAGCAGCCCCCTTGTAGCTTCCTCCTACAATGAGCAGTTCTTC. Its protein is CASSPLVASSYNEQFF.

This chain connects TRBV10-1 to TRBJ2-2, with 11 bases fitting TRBD2. The junction had 11 bases not matched to a gene; V was cut back by 6 bases and J by 2 bases. The CDR3 is 18 residues long. Per the germline V gene, CDR1 is WNHNN and CDR2 is SYGVQD (reference sequence). The CDR3 is CASSGVRSGRVNTGELFF. The CDR3 bases are TGCGCCAGCAGCGGAGTCCGTAGCGGGAGGGTTAACACCGGGGAGCTGTTTTTT.

The rearrangement uses TRBV9 and TRBJ1-2, with 7 bases lining up with TRBD1. The CDR3 spans 15 residues. Per the germline V gene, CDR1 is SGDLS and CDR2 is YYNGEE. Losses at the gene ends were 0 bases for V and 0 bases for J; bases not matched to a gene: 2. The CDR3 DNA follows: TGTGCCAGCAGCGTAGCTGACAGGGCTAACTATGGCTACACCTTC. This gives the protein CASSVADRANYGYTF.

CDR3 nucleotides: TGTGCCAGCAGTTTGGGGGCGAATGAGCAGTTCTTC. This sequence encodes CASSLGANEQFF. The chain employs TRBV28 and TRBJ2-1, with TRBD1 as a possible D gene (6 bases). This CDR3 region has 12 residues. Germline CDR1 is MDHEN and CDR2 is SYDVKM. Trimming took 3 bases from V and 7 from J, leaving 7 bases between them.

V usage is TRBV19 and J usage is TRBJ2-3, with a weak D call TRBD2 (7 bases). CDR3 length: 15 amino acids. From germline, CDR1 is LNHDA and CDR2 SQIVND (reference sequence). Trimming removed 6 bases from V and 6 bases from J, with 19 bases in between. CDR3 protein: CASSINPPGGDTQYF. CDR3 DNA: TGTGCCAGTAGCATTAACCCGCCGGGGGGCGATACGCAGTATTTT.

The chain uses TRBV7-9 and TRBJ2-1; D is undetermined. Per germline, CDR1 SEHNR and CDR2 FQNEAQ (reference sequence). V lost 5 bases and J lost 3, with 5 bases in between. The CDR3 contains 12 residues. CDR3 sequence (DNA): TGTGCCAGCAGCCTAAACTACAATGAGCAGTTCTTC. As protein: CASSLNYNEQFF.

The J gene is TRBJ1-6, the V gene TRBV30; maybe TRBD1 (6 bases). Per germline, CDR1 GTSNPN and CDR2 SVGIG (reference sequence). V was trimmed by 3 bases and J by 7 bases, leaving 13 bases between them. The CDR3 consists of 14 residues. The CDR3 loop is CAWSLGQGNSPLHF. The DNA for the CDR3 is TGTGCCTGGAGCCTCGGCCAGGGGAATTCACCCCTCCACTTT.

This chain links TRBV11-2 with TRBJ1-6; D not resolved. There are 14 residues in the CDR3. Germline assignment: CDR1 SGHAT and CDR2 FQNNGV. V lost 5 bases and J 7 bases, leaving 12 bases between the germline ends. The CDR3 DNA follows: TGTGCCAGCAGCCGCGACGGGTGGAATTCACCCCTCCACTTT. It encodes CASSRDGWNSPLHF.

The CDR3 nucleotides read TGTGCCAGCAGCTTAGTGGAGGCTCCCGGGGAGCTGTTTTTT. Translating it yields CASSLVEAPGELFF. The gene calls are TRBV11-2 and TRBJ2-2; a possible D gene is TRBD2 (5 bases). Trimming pared 1 base from V and 6 bases from J, leaving 9 bases between. Germline CDR1 is SGHAT and CDR2 is FQNNGV. This CDR3 is 14 amino acids long.

This sequence joins TRBV27 and TRBJ1-5; 7 bases fit TRBD1. V shed 5 bases, J shed 6 bases, and the junction held 10 bases outside the gene matches. In germline, CDR1 is MNHEY, CDR2 SMNVEV (reference sequence). The CDR3 covers 15 residues. The CDR3 nucleotides read TGTGCCAGCAGTGGCGTAGGGGGCTTTCTTCAGCCCCAGCATTTT. Its translation is CASSGVGGFLQPQHF.

This chain joins TRBV10-1 and TRBJ2-7, with TRBD1 matching 7 bases. This CDR3 is built from 15 residues. J gave up 7 bases and V 3 bases, and 12 bases lay outside the gene matches. The germline V gene encodes CDR1 WNHNN and CDR2 SYGVQD (reference sequence). The CDR3 nucleotides are TGCGCCAGCAGTGATGGGACAGTGGGAAGGGGAGAGCAGTACTTC. Its protein product is CASSDGTVGRGEQYF.

This chain links TRBV7-9 with TRBJ2-1; D remains unclear. The CDR3 runs to 12 residues. V was pared by 1 base and J by 6 bases, with 4 bases between. CDR1 is SEHNR and CDR2 is FQNEAQ in the germline V gene (reference sequence). DNA of the CDR3: TGTGCCAGCAGCTTAGTACTCAATGAGCAGTTCTTC. This sequence encodes CASSLVLNEQFF. Together with reference TRBV7-9 and TRBJ2-1, the CDR3 gives the full variable domain: DTGVSQNPRHKITKRGQNVTFRCDPISEHNRLYWYRQTLGQGPEFLTYFQNEAQLEKSRLLSDRFSAERPKGSFSTLEIQRTEQGDSAMYLCASSLVLNEQFFGPGTRLTVL.